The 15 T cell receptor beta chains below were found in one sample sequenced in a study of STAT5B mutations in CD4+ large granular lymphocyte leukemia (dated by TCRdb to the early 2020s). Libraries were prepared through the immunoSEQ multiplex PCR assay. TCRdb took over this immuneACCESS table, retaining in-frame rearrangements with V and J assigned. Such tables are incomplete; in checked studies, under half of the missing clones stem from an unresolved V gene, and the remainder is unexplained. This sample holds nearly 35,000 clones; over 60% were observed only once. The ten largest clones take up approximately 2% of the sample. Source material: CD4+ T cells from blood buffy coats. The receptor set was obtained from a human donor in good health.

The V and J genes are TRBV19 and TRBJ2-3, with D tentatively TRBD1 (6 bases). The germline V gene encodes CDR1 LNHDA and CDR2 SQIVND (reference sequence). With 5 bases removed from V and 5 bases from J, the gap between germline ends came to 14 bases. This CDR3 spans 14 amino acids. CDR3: CASSPQPRGDTQYF. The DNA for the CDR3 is TGTGCCAGTAGTCCACAGCCCAGGGGAGATACGCAGTATTTT.

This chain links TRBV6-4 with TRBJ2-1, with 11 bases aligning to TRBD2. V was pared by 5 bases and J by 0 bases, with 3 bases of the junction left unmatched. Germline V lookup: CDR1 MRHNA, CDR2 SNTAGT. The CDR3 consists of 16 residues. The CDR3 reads CASSTTSGSSYNEQFF. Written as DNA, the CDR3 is TGTGCCAGCAGTACTACTAGCGGGAGCTCCTACAATGAGCAGTTCTTC.

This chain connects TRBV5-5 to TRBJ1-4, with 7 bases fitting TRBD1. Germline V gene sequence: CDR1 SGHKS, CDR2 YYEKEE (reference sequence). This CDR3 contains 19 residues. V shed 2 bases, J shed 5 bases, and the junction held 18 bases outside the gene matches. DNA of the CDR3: TGTGCCAGCAGCTTCCTTTCCCCGACAGGGTCGAGTGGAAATGAAAAACTGTTTTTT. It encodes CASSFLSPTGSSGNEKLFF.

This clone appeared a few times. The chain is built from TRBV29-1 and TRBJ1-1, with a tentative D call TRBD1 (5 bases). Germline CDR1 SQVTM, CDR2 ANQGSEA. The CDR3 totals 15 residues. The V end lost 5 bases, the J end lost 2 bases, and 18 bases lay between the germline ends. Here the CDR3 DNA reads TGCAGCGTTTGGTCCACACAGGTCTCCAACACTGAAGCTTTCTTT. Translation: CSVWSTQVSNTEAFF.

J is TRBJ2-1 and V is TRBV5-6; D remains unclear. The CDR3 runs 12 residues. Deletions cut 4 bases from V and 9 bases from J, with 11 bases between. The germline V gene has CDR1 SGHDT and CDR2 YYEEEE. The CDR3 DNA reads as TGTGCCAGCAGCAGTAGCTCGGGTGAGCAGTTCTTC. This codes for CASSSSSGEQFF.

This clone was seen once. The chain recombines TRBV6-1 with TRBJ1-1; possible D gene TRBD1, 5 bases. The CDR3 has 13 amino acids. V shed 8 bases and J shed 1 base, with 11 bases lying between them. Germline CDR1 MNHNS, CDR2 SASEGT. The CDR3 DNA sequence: TGTGCCAGCGGACTGGGGGGGAACACTGAAGCTTTCTTT. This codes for CASGLGGNTEAFF.

The CDR3 sequence is CASRRFGGETQYF. CDR3 nucleotides: TGTGCCAGCAGGAGGTTTGGTGGGGAGACCCAGTACTTC. The chain has TRBV27 and TRBJ2-5; D ambiguous. There are 13 residues in the CDR3. The V and J ends lost 6 bases and 5 bases respectively, with 13 bases between them. Germline CDR1 reads MNHEY; CDR2 reads SMNVEV (reference sequence).

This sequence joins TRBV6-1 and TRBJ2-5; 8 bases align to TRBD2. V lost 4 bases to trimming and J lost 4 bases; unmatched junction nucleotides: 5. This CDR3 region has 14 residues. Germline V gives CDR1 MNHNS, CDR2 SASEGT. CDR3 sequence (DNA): TGTGCCAGCAGTGCCGGACTAGCAATAGAGACCCAGTACTTC. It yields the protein CASSAGLAIETQYF.

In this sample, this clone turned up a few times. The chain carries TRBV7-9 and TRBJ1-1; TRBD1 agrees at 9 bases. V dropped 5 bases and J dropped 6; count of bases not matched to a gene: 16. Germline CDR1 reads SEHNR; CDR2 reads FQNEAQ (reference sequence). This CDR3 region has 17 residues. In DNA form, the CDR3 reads TGTGCCAGCAGCCGGGGACAGGGAGGAGGTAGGAGCCCTGAAGCTTTCTTT. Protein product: CASSRGQGGGRSPEAFF.

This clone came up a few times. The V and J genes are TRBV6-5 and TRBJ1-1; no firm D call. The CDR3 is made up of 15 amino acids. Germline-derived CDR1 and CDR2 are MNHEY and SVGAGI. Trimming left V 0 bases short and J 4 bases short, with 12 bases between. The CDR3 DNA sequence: TGTGCCAGCAGTTACTCTCTGAGTTATGCCACTGAAGCTTTCTTT. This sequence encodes CASSYSLSYATEAFF.

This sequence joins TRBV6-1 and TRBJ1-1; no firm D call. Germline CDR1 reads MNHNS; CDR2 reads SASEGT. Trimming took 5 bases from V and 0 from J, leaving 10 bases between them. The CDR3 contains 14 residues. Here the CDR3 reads CASSNRAVNTEAFF. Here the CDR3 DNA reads TGTGCCAGCAGTAACCGGGCAGTGAACACTGAAGCTTTCTTT.

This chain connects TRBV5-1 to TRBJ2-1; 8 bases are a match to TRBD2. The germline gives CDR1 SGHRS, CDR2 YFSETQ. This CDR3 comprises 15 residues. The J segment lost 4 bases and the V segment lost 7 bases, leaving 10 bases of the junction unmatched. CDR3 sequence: CASADAGGYYNEQFF. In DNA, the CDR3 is TGCGCCAGCGCTGATGCGGGGGGATATTACAATGAGCAGTTCTTC.

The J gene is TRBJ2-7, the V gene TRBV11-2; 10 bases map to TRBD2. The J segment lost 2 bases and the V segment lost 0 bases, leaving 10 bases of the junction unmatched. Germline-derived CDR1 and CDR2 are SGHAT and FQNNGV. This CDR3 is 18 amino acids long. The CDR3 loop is CASSLDHRTSGNAYEQYF. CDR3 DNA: TGTGCCAGCAGCTTAGATCATCGGACTAGCGGTAATGCCTACGAGCAGTACTTC. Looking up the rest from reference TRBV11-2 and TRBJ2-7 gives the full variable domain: EAGVAQSPRYKIIEKRQSVAFWCNPISGHATLYWYQQILGQGPKLLIQFQNNGVVDDSQLPKDRFSAERLKGVDSTLKIQPAKLEDSAVYLCASSLDHRTSGNAYEQYFGPGTRLTVT.

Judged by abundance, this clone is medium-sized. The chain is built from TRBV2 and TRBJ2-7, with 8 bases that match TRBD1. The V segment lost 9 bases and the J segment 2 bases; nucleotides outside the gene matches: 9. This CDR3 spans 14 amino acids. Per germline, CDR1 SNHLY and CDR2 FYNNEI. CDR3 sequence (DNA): TGTGCCAGTCTTGGACAGGGCCGCCCCTACGAGCAGTACTTC. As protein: CASLGQGRPYEQYF.

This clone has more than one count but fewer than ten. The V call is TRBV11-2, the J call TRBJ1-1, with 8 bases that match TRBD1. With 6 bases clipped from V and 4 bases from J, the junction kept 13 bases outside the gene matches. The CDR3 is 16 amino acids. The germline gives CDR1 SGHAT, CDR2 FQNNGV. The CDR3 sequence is CASSVSPGQALTEAFF. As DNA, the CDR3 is TGTGCCAGCAGTGTGAGTCCGGGACAGGCACTCACTGAAGCTTTCTTT.